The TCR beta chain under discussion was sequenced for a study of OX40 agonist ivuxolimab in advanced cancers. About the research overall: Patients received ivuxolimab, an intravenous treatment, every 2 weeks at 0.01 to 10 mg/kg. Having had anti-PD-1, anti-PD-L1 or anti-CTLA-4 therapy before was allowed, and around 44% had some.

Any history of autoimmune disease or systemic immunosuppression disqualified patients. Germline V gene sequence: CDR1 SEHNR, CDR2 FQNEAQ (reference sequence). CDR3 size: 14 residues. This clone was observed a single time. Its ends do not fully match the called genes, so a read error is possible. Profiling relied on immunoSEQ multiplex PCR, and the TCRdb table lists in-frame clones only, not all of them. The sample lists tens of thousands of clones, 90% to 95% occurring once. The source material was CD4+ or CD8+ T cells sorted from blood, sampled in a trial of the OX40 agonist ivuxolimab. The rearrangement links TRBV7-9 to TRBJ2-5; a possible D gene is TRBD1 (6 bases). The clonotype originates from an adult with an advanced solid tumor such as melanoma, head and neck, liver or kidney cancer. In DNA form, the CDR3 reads TGTGCCAGCAGCTTCTTTGGGGGCCGCGAGACCCGGTACTTC. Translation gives CASSFFGGRETRYF.